This passage covers 28 T cell receptor beta chains from one sample sequenced in a study of CD8+ T cells in alopecia areata. It was cDNA, reverse transcribed from extracted RNA, that served as the sequencing template. Using immunoSEQ multiplex PCR, the repertoire was profiled, and TCRdb retains in-frame clones only, with some absent. The data hold roughly 150,000 clones, with around three fifths observed a single time. Sequences were derived from CD4+ T cells sorted from blood, sampled at week 0. These receptors all come from a human donor with alopecia areata.

The chain couples TRBV7-2 to TRBJ2-3; possibly TRBD1 or TRBD2 for D (5 bases each). Germline V gene sequence: CDR1 SGHTA, CDR2 FQGNSA. The V end was cut by 8 bases, the J end by 0 bases, with 12 bases between. The CDR3 covers 14 residues. Here the CDR3 reads CASGRGRSTDTQYF. Here the CDR3 DNA reads TGTGCCAGCGGACGGGGACGGAGCACAGATACGCAGTATTTT.

The chain recombines TRBV20-1 with TRBJ1-1; D might be TRBD1 (6 bases). V was shortened by 5 bases and J by 5 bases, with 9 bases between the two germline ends. This CDR3 comprises 11 residues. Germline V gene lookup returns CDR1 DFQATT and CDR2 SNEGSKA (reference sequence). CDR3 loop: CSAPRGTEAFF. The CDR3 region has the DNA TGCAGTGCTCCCAGGGGTACTGAAGCTTTCTTT.

This rearrangement joins TRBV9 to TRBJ2-1, with no clear D. Germline values: CDR1 SGDLS, CDR2 YYNGEE. Trimming removed 0 bases from V and 9 bases from J, with 7 bases in between. CDR3 length: 12 amino acids. CDR3 loop: CASSVVVGEQFF. CDR3 coding DNA: TGTGCCAGCAGCGTAGTAGTCGGTGAGCAGTTCTTC.

The chain uses TRBV29-1 and TRBJ1-2; no clear D. Germline V lookup: CDR1 SQVTM, CDR2 ANQGSEA. CDR3 size: 11 residues. Trimming pared 3 bases from V and 8 bases from J, leaving 10 bases between. Here the CDR3 reads CSVDSFGGYTF. The CDR3 region has the DNA TGCAGCGTTGACAGCTTTGGAGGCTACACCTTC.

The chain links TRBV18 to TRBJ2-7, with D hard to call. V dropped 5 bases and J dropped 2 bases, with 10 bases sitting between them. Looked up from germline, CDR1 is KGHSH and CDR2 is LQKENI. The CDR3 is 13 amino acids. CDR3 amino acids: CASSTDTAYEQYF. The CDR3 region has the DNA TGTGCCAGCTCAACAGACACCGCCTACGAGCAGTACTTC.

CDR3 in amino acids: CASSRELAGYEQYF. The CDR3 DNA reads TGTGCCAGCAGCCGGGAGCTAGCGGGCTACGAGCAGTACTTC. V usage is TRBV4-2 and J usage is TRBJ2-7, with 8 bases that match TRBD2. Trimming at V came to 4 bases and at J to 3 bases, leaving 5 bases not matched to a gene. This CDR3 spans 14 amino acids. CDR1 is LGHNA, CDR2 YNFKEQ, per germline.

This chain links TRBV29-1 with TRBJ1-2, with a weak D call TRBD1 (6 bases). In germline, CDR1 is SQVTM, CDR2 ANQGSEA. This CDR3 has 13 amino acids. V was pared by 6 bases and J by 8 bases, with 19 bases between. CDR3 coding DNA: TGCAGCGTCGACCTCATCAGGGGTGGCGGCTACACCTTC. This gives the protein CSVDLIRGGGYTF.

This clone has just a few counts. The chain has TRBV11-2 and TRBJ2-6; D perhaps matches TRBD1 (5 bases). Looked up from germline, CDR1 is SGHAT and CDR2 is FQNNGV. Trimming stripped 5 bases from V and 2 bases from J, with 22 bases between. This CDR3 has 19 residues. The CDR3 is CASSPLIPLARAGANVLTF. Here the CDR3 DNA reads TGTGCCAGCAGCCCATTAATTCCCCTGGCCAGGGCTGGGGCCAACGTCCTGACTTTC.

The J gene is TRBJ2-1, the V gene TRBV30, with D perhaps TRBD2 (5 bases). Germline CDR1 GTSNPN, CDR2 SVGIG (reference sequence). The CDR3 runs 14 residues. Trimming cost V 3 bases and J 8 bases, with 17 bases left between them. CDR3 DNA: TGTGCCTGGAGCGCGTGGGTGGGAGCGTATGAGCAGTTCTTC. Amino acid sequence: CAWSAWVGAYEQFF.

In its sample, this clone was seen a few times. The V and J genes are TRBV10-3 and TRBJ2-2; maybe TRBD2 (5 bases). The ends were cut back, 0 bases at V and 5 bases at J, with 7 bases in the middle. The germline V gene encodes CDR1 ENHRY and CDR2 SYGVKD. This CDR3 comprises 14 residues. The CDR3, as DNA: TGTGCCATCAGTGAGTCTTCGGGAACCGGGGAGCTGTTTTTT. Protein sequence: CAISESSGTGELFF.

V and J are TRBV5-1 and TRBJ1-2, with 7 nucleotides matching TRBD1. From germline, CDR1 is SGHRS and CDR2 YFSETQ. This CDR3 contains 14 residues. Unmatched junction bases numbered 11, after V lost 6 bases and J lost 6 bases. This chain's CDR3 is CASTIEGGWDGYTF. CDR3 nucleotides: TGCGCCAGCACCATCGAAGGGGGCTGGGATGGCTACACCTTC.

This chain uses TRBV30 with TRBJ2-5, with unresolved D. CDR3 length equals 13 residues. V was clipped by 1 base and J by 5 bases, with 11 bases between them. Germline CDR1 is GTSNPN and CDR2 is SVGIG (reference sequence). The CDR3 sequence is CAWSAPLRETQYF. The CDR3 DNA reads TGTGCCTGGAGTGCCCCACTAAGGGAGACCCAGTACTTC.

The chain joins TRBV5-1 to TRBJ2-2, with 11 bases identical to TRBD2. V trimming: 2 bases; J trimming: 4 bases; junction bases outside the gene matches: 1. Germline V gives CDR1 SGHRS, CDR2 YFSETQ. The CDR3 has 15 residues. In DNA, the CDR3 is TGCGCCAGCAGCTTCCTAGCGGGGGGCACCGGGGAGCTGTTTTTT. This translates into CASSFLAGGTGELFF. Based on the CDR3 plus reference TRBV5-1 and TRBJ2-2, the full variable domain is KAGVTQTPRYLIKTRGQQVTLSCSPISGHRSVSWYQQTPGQGLQFLFEYFSETQRNKGNFPGRFSGRQFSNSRSEMNVSTLELGDSALYLCASSFLAGGTGELFFGEGSRLTVL.

This chain uses TRBV5-1 with TRBJ2-5; D perhaps matches TRBD2 (6 bases). This CDR3 is 16 amino acids long. The germline V gene encodes CDR1 SGHRS and CDR2 YFSETQ. The germline V and J ends were trimmed by 4 bases and 4 bases, with 20 bases remaining between them. The chain's CDR3 is CASSPRLGEEGETQYF. The CDR3 nucleotides are TGCGCCAGCAGCCCCCGCCTAGGGGAGGAAGGAGAGACCCAGTACTTC.

This clone has more than one count but fewer than ten. J is TRBJ1-1 and V is TRBV30, with D perhaps TRBD1 (5 bases). In germline, CDR1 is GTSNPN, CDR2 SVGIG (reference sequence). Trimming left V 5 bases short and J 0 bases short, with 7 bases between. The CDR3 totals 12 residues. CDR3 DNA sequence: TGTGCCTGGGACAGATTGAACACTGAAGCTTTCTTT. It codes for CAWDRLNTEAFF.

The V call is TRBV29-1, the J call TRBJ2-3; tentative D call: TRBD1 (6 bases). The V end was cut by 4 bases, the J end by 0 bases, with 11 bases between. From germline, CDR1 is SQVTM and CDR2 ANQGSEA. The CDR3 sequence is 14 residues long. The CDR3 sequence: CSVVKQGSTDTQYF. Here the CDR3 DNA reads TGCAGCGTTGTGAAACAGGGCAGCACAGATACGCAGTATTTT.

This clone was counted only a few times. The chain links TRBV7-9 to TRBJ2-2; possible D gene TRBD1, 6 bases. CDR3 length: 16 amino acids. CDR1 is SEHNR and CDR2 is FQNEAQ in the germline V gene (reference sequence). Trimming took 2 bases from V and 5 from J, leaving 15 bases between them. The CDR3 protein is CASSLNPGRGTGELFF. The CDR3 region has the DNA TGTGCCAGCAGCTTAAACCCCGGCAGGGGAACCGGGGAGCTGTTTTTT. The full variable domain, completed using reference TRBV7-9 and TRBJ2-2, is DTGVSQNPRHKITKRGQNVTFRCDPISEHNRLYWYRQTLGQGPEFLTYFQNEAQLEKSRLLSDRFSAERPKGSFSTLEIQRTEQGDSAMYLCASSLNPGRGTGELFFGEGSRLTVL.

This clone was seen a handful of times. The V call is TRBV7-8, the J call TRBJ2-5; the match to TRBD2 covers 11 bases. Germline values: CDR1 SGHVS, CDR2 FQNEAQ. After removal of 4 bases from V and 1 base from J, the junction contained 5 bases not matched to a gene. The CDR3 loop spans 16 amino acids. The CDR3 spells CASSSRTSGRQETQYF. CDR3 DNA: TGTGCCAGCAGCTCCCGGACTAGCGGGCGCCAAGAGACCCAGTACTTC.

V gene TRBV2 combines with J gene TRBJ2-7; either TRBD1 or TRBD2 may fit D (5 bases each). The germline CDR1 and CDR2 sequences are SNHLY and FYNNEI. The ends were cut back, 7 bases at V and 3 bases at J, with 19 bases in the middle. The CDR3 totals 15 residues. The CDR3: CASTGTAVPRYEQYF. In DNA, the CDR3 is TGTGCCAGCACCGGGACCGCAGTACCCCGCTACGAGCAGTACTTC.

The chain couples TRBV29-1 to TRBJ2-7, with a weak D call TRBD2 (5 bases). The CDR3 length is 11 residues. Trimming stripped 6 bases from V and 3 bases from J, with 9 bases between. Per germline, CDR1 SQVTM and CDR2 ANQGSEA. The CDR3 here is CSVLSVYEQYF. As DNA, the CDR3 is TGCAGCGTCCTTAGCGTCTACGAGCAGTACTTC.

This clone was observed at least ten times. The chain is built from TRBV29-1 and TRBJ2-5, with a tentative D call TRBD1 (6 bases). The germline V and J ends were trimmed by 7 bases and 1 base, with 13 bases remaining between them. Germline values: CDR1 SQVTM, CDR2 ANQGSEA. The CDR3 is made up of 13 amino acids. The CDR3 bases are TGCAGCGCAGGGGACAATCCCCAAGAGACCCAGTACTTC. As protein: CSAGDNPQETQYF.

In nucleotides, the CDR3 is TGTGCCAGCAGCCGCAACCGGGACAGGGGTCAGCCCCAGCATTTT. This codes for CASSRNRDRGQPQHF. This chain connects TRBV7-8 to TRBJ1-5; 10 bases agree with TRBD1. The CDR3 spans 15 residues. The germline gives CDR1 SGHVS, CDR2 FQNEAQ. Trimming took 5 bases from V and 6 from J; bases not matched to a gene: 7.

This rearrangement joins TRBV7-2 to TRBJ2-1; D remains unclear. V was pared by 8 bases and J by 5 bases, with 16 bases between. Germline V gene data show CDR1 as SGHTA and CDR2 as FQGNSA. This CDR3 contains 14 residues. CDR3 region: CASHGGRPNNEQFF. CDR3 coding DNA: TGTGCCAGCCACGGTGGAAGGCCAAACAATGAGCAGTTCTTC.

This clone showed up just once. The rearrangement uses TRBV30 and TRBJ2-7; unclear D gene. Germline V gives CDR1 GTSNPN, CDR2 SVGIG (reference sequence). CDR3 length: 12 amino acids. Trimming took off 5 bases at V and 2 bases at J, with 10 bases between the two ends. The chain's CDR3 is CAWGDQPYEQYF. DNA for the CDR3: TGTGCCTGGGGCGACCAGCCCTACGAGCAGTACTTC.

In its sample, this clone was seen once. The V and J genes are TRBV5-1 and TRBJ1-1, with D tentatively TRBD1 (6 bases). CDR3 length: 14 amino acids. Looked up from germline, CDR1 is SGHRS and CDR2 is YFSETQ. V lost 2 bases to trimming and J lost 1 base, with 9 bases between them. The CDR3 sequence is CASSFQGRNTEAFF. CDR3 nucleotides: TGCGCCAGCAGCTTCCAGGGGAGGAACACTGAAGCTTTCTTT.

The rearrangement uses TRBV25-1 and TRBJ1-4; 8 nucleotides agree with TRBD1. CDR3 size: 13 residues. Germline values: CDR1 MGHDK, CDR2 SYGVNS. V lost 4 bases, J lost 9 bases, and 4 bases stayed unmatched. The CDR3 bases are TGTGCCAGCAGTGGTCGGACAGGGCAAAAACTGTTTTTT. This codes for CASSGRTGQKLFF.

Only a few counts were recorded for this clone. Here the CDR3 DNA reads TGTGCCTGGAGAGACCCCTCGGGGGCTAACTATGGCTACACCTTC. Encoded protein: CAWRDPSGANYGYTF. The rearrangement links TRBV30 to TRBJ1-2, with D possibly matching TRBD1 (5 bases). V dropped 3 bases and J dropped 0 bases, with 14 bases sitting between them. From germline, CDR1 is GTSNPN and CDR2 SVGIG (reference sequence). The CDR3 consists of 15 residues.

This clone has just a few counts. The genes are TRBV9 and TRBJ2-3; no definite D call. CDR1 is SGDLS, CDR2 YYNGEE, per germline. The CDR3 extends over 13 amino acids. V was shortened by 0 bases and J by 4 bases, with 6 bases between the two germline ends. CDR3 DNA: TGTGCCAGCAGCGTAGCCCTGGCAGATACGCAGTATTTT. Residues: CASSVALADTQYF.